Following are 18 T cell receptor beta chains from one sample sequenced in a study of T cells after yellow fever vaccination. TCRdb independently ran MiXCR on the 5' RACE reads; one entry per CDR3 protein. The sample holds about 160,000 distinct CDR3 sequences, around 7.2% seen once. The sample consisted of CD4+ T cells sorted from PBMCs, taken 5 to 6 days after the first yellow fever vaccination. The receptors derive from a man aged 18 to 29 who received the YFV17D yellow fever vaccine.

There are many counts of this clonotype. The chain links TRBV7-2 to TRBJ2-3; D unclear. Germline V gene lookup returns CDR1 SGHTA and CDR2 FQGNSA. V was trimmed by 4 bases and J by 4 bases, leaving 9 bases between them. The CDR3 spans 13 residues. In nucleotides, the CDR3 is TGTGCCAGCAGCTCGGGCCCTCCAGATACGCAGTATTTT. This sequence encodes CASSSGPPDTQYF.

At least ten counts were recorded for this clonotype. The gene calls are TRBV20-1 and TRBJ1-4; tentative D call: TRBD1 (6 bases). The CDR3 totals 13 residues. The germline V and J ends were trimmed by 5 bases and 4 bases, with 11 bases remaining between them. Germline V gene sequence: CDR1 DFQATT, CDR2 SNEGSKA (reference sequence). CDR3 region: CSALQGSNEKLFF. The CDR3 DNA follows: TGCAGTGCTTTACAGGGAAGTAATGAAAAACTGTTTTTT.

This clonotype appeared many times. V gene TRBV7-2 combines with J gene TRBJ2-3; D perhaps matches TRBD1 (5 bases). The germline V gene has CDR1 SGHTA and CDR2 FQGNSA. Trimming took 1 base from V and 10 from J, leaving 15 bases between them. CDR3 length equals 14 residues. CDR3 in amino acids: CASSLVVQERAQYF. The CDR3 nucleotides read TGTGCCAGCAGCTTAGTGGTACAGGAGAGAGCGCAGTATTTT.

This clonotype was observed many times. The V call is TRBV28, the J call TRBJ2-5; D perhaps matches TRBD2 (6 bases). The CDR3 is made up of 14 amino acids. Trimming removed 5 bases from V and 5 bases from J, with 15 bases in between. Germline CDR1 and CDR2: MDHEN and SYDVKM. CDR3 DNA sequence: TGTGCCAGCAGTCCGCAATCGGGACTTGAGACCCAGTACTTC. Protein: CASSPQSGLETQYF.

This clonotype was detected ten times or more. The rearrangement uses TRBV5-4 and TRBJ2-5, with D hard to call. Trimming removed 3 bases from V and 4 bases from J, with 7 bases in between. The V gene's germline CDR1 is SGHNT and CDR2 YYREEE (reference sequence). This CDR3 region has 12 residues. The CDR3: CASSWARETQYF. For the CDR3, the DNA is TGTGCCAGCAGCTGGGCCCGAGAGACCCAGTACTTC.

The CDR3 loop reads CASSQPGQGAWQPQHF. The CDR3 DNA is TGCGCCAGCAGCCAACCGGGACAGGGGGCATGGCAGCCCCAGCATTTT. The chain carries TRBV4-1 and TRBJ1-5, with 12 bases aligning to TRBD1. This CDR3 has 16 amino acids. Germline lookup yields CDR1 MGHRA and CDR2 YSYEKL. V shed 2 bases and J 7 bases; nucleotides not matched to a gene: 6.

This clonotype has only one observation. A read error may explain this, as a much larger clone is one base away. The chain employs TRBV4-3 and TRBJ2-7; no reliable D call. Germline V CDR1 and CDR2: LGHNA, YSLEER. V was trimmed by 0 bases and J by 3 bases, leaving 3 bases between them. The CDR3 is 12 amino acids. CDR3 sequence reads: CASSQDSYEQYF. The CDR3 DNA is TGCGCCAGCAGCCAAGACAGCTACGAGCAGTACTTC.

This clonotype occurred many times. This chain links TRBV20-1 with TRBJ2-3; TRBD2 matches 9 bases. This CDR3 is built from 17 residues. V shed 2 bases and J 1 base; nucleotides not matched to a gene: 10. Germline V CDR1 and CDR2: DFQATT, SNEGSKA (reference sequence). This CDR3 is CSARPSGGTDRTDTQYF. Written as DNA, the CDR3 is TGCAGTGCTAGACCGAGCGGGGGGACCGATCGCACAGATACGCAGTATTTT.

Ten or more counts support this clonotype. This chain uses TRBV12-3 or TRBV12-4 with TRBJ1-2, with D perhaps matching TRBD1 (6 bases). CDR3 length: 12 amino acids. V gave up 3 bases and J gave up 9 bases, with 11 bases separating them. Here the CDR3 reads CASSFSTGRYTF. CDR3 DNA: TGTGCCAGCAGTTTTTCGACAGGACGCTACACCTTC.

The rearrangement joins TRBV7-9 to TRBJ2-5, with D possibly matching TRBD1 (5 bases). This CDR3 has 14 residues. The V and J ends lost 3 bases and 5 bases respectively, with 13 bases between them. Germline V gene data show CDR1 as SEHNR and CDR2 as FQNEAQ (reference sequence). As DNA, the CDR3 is TGTGCCAGCAGCTTTACTATGACAGAGGAGACCCAGTACTTC. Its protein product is CASSFTMTEETQYF.

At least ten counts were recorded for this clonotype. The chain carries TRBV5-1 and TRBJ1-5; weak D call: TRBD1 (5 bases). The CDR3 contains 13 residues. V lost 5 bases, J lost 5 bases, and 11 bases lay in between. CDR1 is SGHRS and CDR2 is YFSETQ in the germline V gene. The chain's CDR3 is CASRSGDYQPQHF. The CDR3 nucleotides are TGCGCCAGCAGGAGTGGGGACTATCAGCCCCAGCATTTT.

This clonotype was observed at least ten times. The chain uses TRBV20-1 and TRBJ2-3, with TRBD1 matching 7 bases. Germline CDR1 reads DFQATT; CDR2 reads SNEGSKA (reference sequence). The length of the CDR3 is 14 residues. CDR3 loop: CSPRGQSSTDTQYF. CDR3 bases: TGCAGCCCGAGGGGACAGAGTAGCACAGATACGCAGTATTTT.

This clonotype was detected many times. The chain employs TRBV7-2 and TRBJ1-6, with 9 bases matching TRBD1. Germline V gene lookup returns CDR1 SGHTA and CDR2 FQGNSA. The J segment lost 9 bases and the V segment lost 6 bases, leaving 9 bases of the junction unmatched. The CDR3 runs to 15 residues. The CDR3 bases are TGTGCCAGCAGGGGTACCGGGACAGGGAGTTCACCCCTCCACTTT. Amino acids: CASRGTGTGSSPLHF.

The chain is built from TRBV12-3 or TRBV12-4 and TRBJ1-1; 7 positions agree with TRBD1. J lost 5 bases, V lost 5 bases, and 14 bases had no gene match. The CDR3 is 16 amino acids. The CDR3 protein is CASSPILGQDGTEAFF. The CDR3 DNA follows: TGTGCCAGCAGTCCAATTCTCGGACAGGACGGTACTGAAGCTTTCTTT.

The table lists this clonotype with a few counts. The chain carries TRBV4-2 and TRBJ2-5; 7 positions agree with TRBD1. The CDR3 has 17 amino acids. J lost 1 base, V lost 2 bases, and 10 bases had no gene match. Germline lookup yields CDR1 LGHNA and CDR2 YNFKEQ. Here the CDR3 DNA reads TGTGCCAGCAGCCAACTGGCGTATGAGGGGGCCCAAGAGACCCAGTACTTC. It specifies CASSQLAYEGAQETQYF.

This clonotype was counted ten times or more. The CDR3 spells CASSLFAKPVAFF. As DNA, the CDR3 is TGTGCCAGCAGTTTATTCGCTAAACCGGTAGCTTTCTTT. J is TRBJ1-1 and V is TRBV12-3 or TRBV12-4; D is undetermined. Trimming took 2 bases from V and 10 from J, leaving 14 bases between them. The CDR3 sequence is 13 residues long.

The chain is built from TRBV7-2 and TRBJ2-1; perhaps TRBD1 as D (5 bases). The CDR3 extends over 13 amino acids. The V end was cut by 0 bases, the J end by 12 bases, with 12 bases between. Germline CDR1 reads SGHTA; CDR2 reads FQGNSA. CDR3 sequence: CASSLAQGPAQFF. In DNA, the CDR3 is TGTGCCAGCAGCTTAGCGCAGGGCCCCGCGCAGTTCTTC.

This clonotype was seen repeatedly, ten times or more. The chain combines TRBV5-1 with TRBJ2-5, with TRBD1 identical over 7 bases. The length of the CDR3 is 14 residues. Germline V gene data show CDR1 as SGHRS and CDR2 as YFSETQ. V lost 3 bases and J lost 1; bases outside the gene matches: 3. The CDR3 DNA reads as TGCGCCAGCAGCTCACAGGGGACCCAAGAGACCCAGTACTTC. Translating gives CASSSQGTQETQYF.